This T cell receptor beta chain was captured in a study of radiotherapy plus CTLA-4 blockade in lung cancer (dated by TCRdb to 2016 to 2019). Looking at the study overall: Objective responses occurred in around 20% of enrolled patients, and roughly 30% achieved disease control.

In regard to this clone: The target of this receptor is not known. Base quality data are lacking; no much larger clone is found one base away.

Preparation of the library involved the immunoSEQ multiplex PCR assay. TCRdb provides this immuneACCESS table in a form limited to in-frame rearrangements. Some clones are lacking; in checked studies, under half of them reflect an unresolved V gene, and why the rest are absent is not known. The sample contains about 97,000 clones, under 85% of them found a single time. The leading ten clones occupy 2.8% of the sample. V is clipped by 5 bases and J by 7 bases, and the sequence between their germline boundaries is 17 bases long. In the germline V gene (reference sequence), CDR1 corresponds to LNHDA and CDR2 to SQIVND. The CDR3 spans 14 residues, from the cysteine through the phenylalanine. The only DNA kept is the CDR3, 42 bases in frame from the first base. The study tested focal radiation therapy combined with CTLA-4 blockade (ipilimumab) in patients with chemo-refractory metastatic non-small-cell lung cancer.

Summary of the overall study and its limitations: The strongest predictors of response were reported to be early dynamic shifts in blood T cell clones along with a rise in serum interferon-beta following radiation. After treatment with radiotherapy and ipilimumab, TCR clones that came from tumors expanded in the peripheral blood.

The origin of this receptor is a human donor with non-small cell lung cancer who had a partial response to radiotherapy plus ipilimumab. Some clones in this sample may be carry-over from other donors' samples. The chain is made from TRBV19 and TRBJ2-5; perhaps TRBD2 is the D gene, with 6 bases matching. This material consisted of peripheral blood, taken from a patient treated with radiotherapy plus ipilimumab. The DNA is as follows: TGTGCCAGTAGTCCGGTCGGGACTGTCGGGACCCAGTACTTC. It specifies CASSPVGTVGTQYF.